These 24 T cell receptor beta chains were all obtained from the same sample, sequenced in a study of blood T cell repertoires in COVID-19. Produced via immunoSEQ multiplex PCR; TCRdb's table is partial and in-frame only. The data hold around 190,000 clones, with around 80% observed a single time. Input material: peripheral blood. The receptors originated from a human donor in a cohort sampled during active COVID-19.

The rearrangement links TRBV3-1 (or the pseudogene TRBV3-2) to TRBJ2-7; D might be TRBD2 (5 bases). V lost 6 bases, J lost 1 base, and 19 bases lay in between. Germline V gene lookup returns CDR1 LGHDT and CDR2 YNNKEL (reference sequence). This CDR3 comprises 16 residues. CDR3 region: CASRLSTGKLSYEQYF. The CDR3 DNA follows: TGTGCCAGCAGACTTTCTACGGGGAAACTGTCCTACGAGCAGTACTTC.

The CDR3 nucleotides read TGTGCCAGCAGCACCGGGACACCCGGATTGGCCGGGGAGCTGTTTTTT. It encodes CASSTGTPGLAGELFF. This rearrangement joins TRBV5-4 to TRBJ2-2, with a weak D call TRBD1 (6 bases). Trimming stripped 4 bases from V and 6 bases from J, with 19 bases between. Germline-derived CDR1 and CDR2 are SGHNT and YYREEE (reference sequence). This CDR3 contains 16 residues. The entire variable domain, with the rest obtained from reference TRBV5-4 and TRBJ2-2, is as follows: ETGVTQSPTHLIKTRGQQVTLRCSSQSGHNTVSWYQQALGQGPQFIFQYYREEENGRGNFPPRFSGLQFPNYSSELNVNALELDDSALYLCASSTGTPGLAGELFFGEGSRLTVL.

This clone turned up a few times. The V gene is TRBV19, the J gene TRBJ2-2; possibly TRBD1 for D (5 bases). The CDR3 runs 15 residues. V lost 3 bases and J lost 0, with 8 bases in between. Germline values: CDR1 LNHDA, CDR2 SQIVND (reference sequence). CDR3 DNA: TGTGCCAGTAGTATTGGGGCAGCGAACACCGGGGAGCTGTTTTTT. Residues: CASSIGAANTGELFF.

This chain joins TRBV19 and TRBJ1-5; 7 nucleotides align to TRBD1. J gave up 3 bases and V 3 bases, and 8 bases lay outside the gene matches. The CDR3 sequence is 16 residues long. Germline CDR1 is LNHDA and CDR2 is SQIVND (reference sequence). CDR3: CASSIGTALNNQPQHF. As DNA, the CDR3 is TGTGCCAGTAGTATCGGGACAGCGCTAAACAATCAGCCCCAGCATTTT.

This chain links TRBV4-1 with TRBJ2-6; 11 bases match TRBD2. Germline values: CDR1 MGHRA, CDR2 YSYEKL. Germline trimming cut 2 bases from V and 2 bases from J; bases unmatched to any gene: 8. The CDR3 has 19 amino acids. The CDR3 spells CASSQSIAGGLAGANVLTF. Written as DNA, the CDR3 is TGCGCCAGCAGCCAATCTATAGCGGGGGGGCTCGCTGGGGCCAACGTCCTGACTTTC.

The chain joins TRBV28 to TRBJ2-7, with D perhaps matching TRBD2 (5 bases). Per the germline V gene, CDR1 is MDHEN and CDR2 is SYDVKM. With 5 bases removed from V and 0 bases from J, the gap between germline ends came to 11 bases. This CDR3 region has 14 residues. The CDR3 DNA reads TGTGCCAGCAGTCCACCTAGCCTCTCCTACGAGCAGTACTTC. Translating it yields CASSPPSLSYEQYF.

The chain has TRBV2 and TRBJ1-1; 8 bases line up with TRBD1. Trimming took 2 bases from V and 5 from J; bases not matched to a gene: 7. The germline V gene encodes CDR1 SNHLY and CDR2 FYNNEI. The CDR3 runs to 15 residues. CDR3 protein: CASSEPTGAVTEAFF. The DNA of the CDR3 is TGTGCCAGCAGTGAACCGACAGGGGCGGTGACTGAAGCTTTCTTT.

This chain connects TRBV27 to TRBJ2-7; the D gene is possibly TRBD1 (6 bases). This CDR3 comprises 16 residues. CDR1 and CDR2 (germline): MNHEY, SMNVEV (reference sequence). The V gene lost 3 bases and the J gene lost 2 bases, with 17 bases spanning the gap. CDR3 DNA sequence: TGTGCCAGCAGTTTGTCATTTGGGGACAAACCCTACGAGCAGTACTTC. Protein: CASSLSFGDKPYEQYF.

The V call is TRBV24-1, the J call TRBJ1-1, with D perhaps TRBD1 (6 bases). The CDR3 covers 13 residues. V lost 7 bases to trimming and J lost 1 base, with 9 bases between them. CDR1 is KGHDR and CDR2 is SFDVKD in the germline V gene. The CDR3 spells CATRETGNTEAFF. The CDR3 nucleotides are TGTGCCACCAGGGAGACAGGGAACACTGAAGCTTTCTTT.

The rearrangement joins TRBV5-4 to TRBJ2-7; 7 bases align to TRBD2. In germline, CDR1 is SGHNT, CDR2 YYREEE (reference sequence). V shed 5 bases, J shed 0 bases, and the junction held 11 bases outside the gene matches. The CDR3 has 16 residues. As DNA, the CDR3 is TGTGCCAGCAGTCAAAAGACGGGGGGAGACTCCTACGAGCAGTACTTC. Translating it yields CASSQKTGGDSYEQYF. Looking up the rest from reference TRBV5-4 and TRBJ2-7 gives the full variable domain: ETGVTQSPTHLIKTRGQQVTLRCSSQSGHNTVSWYQQALGQGPQFIFQYYREEENGRGNFPPRFSGLQFPNYSSELNVNALELDDSALYLCASSQKTGGDSYEQYFGPGTRLTVT.

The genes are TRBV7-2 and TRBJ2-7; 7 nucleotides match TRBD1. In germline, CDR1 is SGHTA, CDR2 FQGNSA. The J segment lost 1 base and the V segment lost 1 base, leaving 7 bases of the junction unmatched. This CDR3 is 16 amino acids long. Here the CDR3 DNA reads TGTGCCAGCAGCTTAGTTTCGGACAGGAGATCCTACGAGCAGTACTTC. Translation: CASSLVSDRRSYEQYF.

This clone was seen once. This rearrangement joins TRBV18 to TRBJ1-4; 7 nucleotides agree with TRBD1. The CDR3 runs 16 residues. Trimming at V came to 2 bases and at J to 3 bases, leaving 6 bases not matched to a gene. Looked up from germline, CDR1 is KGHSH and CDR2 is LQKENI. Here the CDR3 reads CASSPEGARSNEKLFF. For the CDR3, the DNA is TGTGCCAGCTCACCAGAGGGGGCGAGATCTAATGAAAAACTGTTTTTT.

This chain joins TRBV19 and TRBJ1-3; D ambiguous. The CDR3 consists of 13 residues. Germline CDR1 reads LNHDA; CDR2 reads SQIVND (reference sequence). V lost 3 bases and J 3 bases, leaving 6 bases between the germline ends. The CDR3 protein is CASSMGRGNTIYF. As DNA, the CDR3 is TGTGCCAGTAGTATGGGCCGTGGAAACACCATATATTTT.

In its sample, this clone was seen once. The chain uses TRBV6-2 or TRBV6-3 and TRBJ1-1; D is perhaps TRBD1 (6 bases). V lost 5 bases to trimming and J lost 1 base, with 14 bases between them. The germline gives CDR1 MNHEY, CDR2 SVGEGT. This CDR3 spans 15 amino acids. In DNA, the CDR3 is TGTGCCAGCAGTAGGGACACCGGGGCGAACACTGAAGCTTTCTTT. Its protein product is CASSRDTGANTEAFF.

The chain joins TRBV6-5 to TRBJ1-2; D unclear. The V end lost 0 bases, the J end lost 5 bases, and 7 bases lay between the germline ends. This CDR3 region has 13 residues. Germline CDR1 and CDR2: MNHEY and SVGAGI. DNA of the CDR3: TGTGCCAGCAGTTACTCCCCCGCGTATGGCTACACCTTC. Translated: CASSYSPAYGYTF.

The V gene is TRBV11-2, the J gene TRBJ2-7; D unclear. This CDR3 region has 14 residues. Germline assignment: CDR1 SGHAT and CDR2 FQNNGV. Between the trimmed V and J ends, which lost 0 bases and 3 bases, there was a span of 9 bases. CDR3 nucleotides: TGTGCCAGCAGCTTAGATCTTGAGTTCTACGAGCAGTACTTC. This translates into CASSLDLEFYEQYF. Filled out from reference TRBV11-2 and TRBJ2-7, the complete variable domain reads EAGVAQSPRYKIIEKRQSVAFWCNPISGHATLYWYQQILGQGPKLLIQFQNNGVVDDSQLPKDRFSAERLKGVDSTLKIQPAKLEDSAVYLCASSLDLEFYEQYFGPGTRLTVT.

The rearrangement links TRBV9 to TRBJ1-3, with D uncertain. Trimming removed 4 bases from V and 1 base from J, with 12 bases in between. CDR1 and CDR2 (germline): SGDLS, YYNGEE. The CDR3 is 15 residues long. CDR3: CASSPRRLSGNTIYF. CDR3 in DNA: TGTGCCAGCAGCCCGAGGAGACTATCTGGAAACACCATATATTTT. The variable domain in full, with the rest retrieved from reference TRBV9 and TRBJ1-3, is DSGVTQTPKHLITATGQRVTLRCSPRSGDLSVYWYQQSLDQGLQFLIQYYNGEERAKGNILERFSAQQFPDLHSELNLSSLELGDSALYFCASSPRRLSGNTIYFGEGSWLTVV.

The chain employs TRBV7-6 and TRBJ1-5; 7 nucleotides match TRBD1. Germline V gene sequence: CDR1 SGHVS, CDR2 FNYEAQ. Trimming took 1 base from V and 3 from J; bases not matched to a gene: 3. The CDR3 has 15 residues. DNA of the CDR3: TGTGCCAGCAGCTTAGGGGACAGCAACAATCAGCCCCAGCATTTT. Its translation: CASSLGDSNNQPQHF.

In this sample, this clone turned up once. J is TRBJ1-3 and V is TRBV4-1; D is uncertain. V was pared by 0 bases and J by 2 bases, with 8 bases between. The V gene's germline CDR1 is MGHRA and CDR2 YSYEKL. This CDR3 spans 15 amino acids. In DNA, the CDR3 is TGCGCCAGCAGCCAAGATCCGGGGACTGGAAACACCATATATTTT. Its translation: CASSQDPGTGNTIYF.

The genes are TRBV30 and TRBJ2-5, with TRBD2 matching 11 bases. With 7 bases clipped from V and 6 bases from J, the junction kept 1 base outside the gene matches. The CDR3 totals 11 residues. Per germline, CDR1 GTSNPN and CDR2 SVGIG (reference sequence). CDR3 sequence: CASSGGQTQYF. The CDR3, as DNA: TGTGCCTCTAGCGGGGGGCAGACCCAGTACTTC.

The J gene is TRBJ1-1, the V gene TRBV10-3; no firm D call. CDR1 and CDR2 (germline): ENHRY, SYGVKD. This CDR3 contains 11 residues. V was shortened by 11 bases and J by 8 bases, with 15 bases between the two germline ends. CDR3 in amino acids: CAAGVGPEAFF. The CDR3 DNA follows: TGTGCCGCCGGGGTAGGGCCCGAAGCTTTCTTT.

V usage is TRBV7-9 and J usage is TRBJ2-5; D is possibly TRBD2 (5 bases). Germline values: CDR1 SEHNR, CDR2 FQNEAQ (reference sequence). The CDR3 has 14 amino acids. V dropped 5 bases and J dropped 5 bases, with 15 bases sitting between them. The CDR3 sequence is CASSPEGGRETQYF. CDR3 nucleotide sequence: TGTGCCAGCAGCCCCGAAGGAGGACGCGAGACCCAGTACTTC.

Written as DNA, the CDR3 is TGTGCCAGCAGTTATACAGGACCCTACGAGCAGTACTTC. It is translated as CASSYTGPYEQYF. V and J are TRBV6-2 or TRBV6-3 and TRBJ2-7, with D perhaps matching TRBD1 (5 bases). With 3 bases removed from V and 2 bases from J, the gap between germline ends came to 8 bases. This CDR3 is 13 amino acids long. Germline-derived CDR1 and CDR2 are MNHEY and SVGEGT.

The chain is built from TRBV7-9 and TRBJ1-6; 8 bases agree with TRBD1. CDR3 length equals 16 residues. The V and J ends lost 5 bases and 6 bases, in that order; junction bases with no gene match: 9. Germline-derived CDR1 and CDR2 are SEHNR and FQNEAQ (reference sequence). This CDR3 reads CASSTQGGARNSPLHF. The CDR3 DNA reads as TGTGCCAGCAGCACACAGGGGGGCGCACGTAATTCACCCCTCCACTTT.